The 10 T cell receptor beta chains below were found in one sample sequenced in a study of blood T cell repertoires in COVID-19. Sequenced by immunoSEQ multiplex PCR; TCRdb stores in-frame clones only, minus some. The sample yields fewer than 300,000 clones, about four fifths seen once. The sample was PBMCs or T cells enriched from blood (not recorded which). These receptors all stem from a middle-aged man who had been exposed to COVID-19.

The V and J genes are TRBV6-1 and TRBJ2-3; TRBD1 matches at 7 bases. The V segment lost 1 base and the J segment 7 bases; nucleotides outside the gene matches: 5. CDR1 is MNHNS and CDR2 is SASEGT in the germline V gene. This CDR3 region has 14 residues. CDR3 nucleotide sequence: TGTGCCAGCAGTGAAGGGGCAGGGGGAAATACGCAGTATTTT. Protein sequence: CASSEGAGGNTQYF.

The chain employs TRBV24-1 and TRBJ2-1, with D unresolved. CDR3 length equals 13 residues. Germline loops: CDR1 KGHDR, CDR2 SFDVKD. Trimming took 5 bases from V and 2 from J, leaving 6 bases between them. DNA of the CDR3: TGTGCCACCAGTGTTGAGGCCTACAATGAGCAGTTCTTC. Its translation: CATSVEAYNEQFF.

V and J are TRBV6-1 and TRBJ2-5, with 14 bases fitting TRBD2. This CDR3 contains 15 residues. Germline CDR1 MNHNS, CDR2 SASEGT. With 3 bases clipped from V and 5 bases from J, the junction kept 2 bases outside the gene matches. Here the CDR3 reads CASSETSGRGETQYF. The CDR3 DNA reads as TGTGCCAGCAGTGAGACTAGCGGGAGGGGTGAGACCCAGTACTTC.

The genes are TRBV4-1 and TRBJ2-1; 8 nucleotides match TRBD1. V was clipped by 1 base and J by 8 bases; unmatched bases: 4. The CDR3 covers 14 residues. Per germline, CDR1 MGHRA and CDR2 YSYEKL. This chain's CDR3 is CASSQGQGLDEQFF. The CDR3 DNA reads TGCGCCAGCAGCCAAGGACAGGGGTTGGATGAGCAGTTCTTC.

The chain couples TRBV6-5 to TRBJ1-1; tentative D call: TRBD1 (5 bases). The length of the CDR3 is 16 residues. Between the trimmed V and J ends, which lost 0 bases and 3 bases, there was a span of 14 bases. Germline lookup yields CDR1 MNHEY and CDR2 SVGAGI. For the CDR3, the DNA is TGTGCCAGCAGTTACTCGGTGGGGGGTAGGGACACTGAAGCTTTCTTT. Amino acids: CASSYSVGGRDTEAFF.

This chain connects TRBV7-9 to TRBJ1-2, with unresolved D. The germline gives CDR1 SEHNR, CDR2 FQNEAQ (reference sequence). The CDR3 sequence is 14 residues long. The germline V and J ends were trimmed by 3 bases and 8 bases, with 16 bases remaining between them. The CDR3 DNA is TGTGCCAGCAGCTTCCAACTCACAGCTGCGGGCTACACCTTC. Translating it yields CASSFQLTAAGYTF.

The chain recombines TRBV7-6 with TRBJ1-5; 7 bases agree with TRBD1. The germline CDR1 and CDR2 sequences are SGHVS and FNYEAQ. The CDR3 is made up of 14 amino acids. The J segment lost 4 bases and the V segment lost 6 bases, leaving 6 bases of the junction unmatched. The CDR3 nucleotides are TGTGCCAGCAGTCTCAGGGGGAGTAATCAGCCCCAGCATTTT. Its translation is CASSLRGSNQPQHF.

The V gene is TRBV7-9, the J gene TRBJ1-1, with D tentatively TRBD1 (6 bases). CDR1 and CDR2 from the germline V gene are SEHNR and FQNEAQ (reference sequence). This CDR3 contains 13 residues. Trimming stripped 0 bases from V and 11 bases from J, with 13 bases between. CDR3 amino acids: CASSLAYREGAFF. The CDR3 DNA sequence: TGTGCCAGCAGCTTAGCGTACAGGGAAGGGGCTTTCTTT.

The rearrangement uses TRBV4-1 and TRBJ1-4; 9 nucleotides line up with TRBD1. The germline V gene has CDR1 MGHRA and CDR2 YSYEKL. V was clipped by 4 bases and J by 8 bases; unmatched bases: 5. The CDR3 contains 14 residues. The DNA of the CDR3 is TGCGCCAGCAGCCTCGGGACAGGGATGGAAAAACTGTTTTTT. Translating gives CASSLGTGMEKLFF.

The V gene is TRBV5-6, the J gene TRBJ1-2, with TRBD1 as a possible D gene (5 bases). The CDR3 has 12 amino acids. Germline CDR1 and CDR2: SGHDT and YYEEEE. The germline V and J ends were trimmed by 4 bases and 4 bases, with 8 bases remaining between them. The CDR3 sequence is CASSKDTYGYTF. CDR3 DNA: TGTGCCAGCAGCAAGGACACCTATGGCTACACCTTC.